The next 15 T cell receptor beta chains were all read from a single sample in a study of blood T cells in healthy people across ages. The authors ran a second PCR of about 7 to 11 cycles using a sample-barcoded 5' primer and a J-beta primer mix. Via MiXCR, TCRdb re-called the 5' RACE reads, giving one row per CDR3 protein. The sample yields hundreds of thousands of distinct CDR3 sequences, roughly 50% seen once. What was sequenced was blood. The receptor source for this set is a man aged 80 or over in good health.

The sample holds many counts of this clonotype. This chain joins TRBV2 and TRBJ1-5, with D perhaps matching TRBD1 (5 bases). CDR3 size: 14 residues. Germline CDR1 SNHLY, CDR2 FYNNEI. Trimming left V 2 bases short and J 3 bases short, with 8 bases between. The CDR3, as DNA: TGTGCCAGCAGTGAACAGGGCCTCAATCAGCCCCAGCATTTT. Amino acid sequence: CASSEQGLNQPQHF. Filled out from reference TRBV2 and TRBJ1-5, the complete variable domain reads EPEVTQTPSHQVTQMGQEVILRCVPISNHLYFYWYRQILGQKVEFLVSFYNNEISEKSEIFDDQFSVERPDGSNFTLKIRSTKLEDSAMYFCASSEQGLNQPQHFGDGTRLSIL.

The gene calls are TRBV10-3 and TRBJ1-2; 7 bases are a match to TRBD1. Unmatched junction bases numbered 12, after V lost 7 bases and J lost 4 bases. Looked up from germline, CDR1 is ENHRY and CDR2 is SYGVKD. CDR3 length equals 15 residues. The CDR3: CAITRGETGTYGYTF. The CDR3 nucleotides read TGTGCCATCACCCGGGGGGAGACAGGGACCTATGGCTACACCTTC.

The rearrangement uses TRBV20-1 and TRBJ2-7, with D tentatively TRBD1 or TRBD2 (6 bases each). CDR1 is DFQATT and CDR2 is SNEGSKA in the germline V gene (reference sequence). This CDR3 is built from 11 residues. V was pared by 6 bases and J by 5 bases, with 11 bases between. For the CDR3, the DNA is TGCAGTGCGGAGGGGGAGCACGAGCAGTACTTC. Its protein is CSAEGEHEQYF.

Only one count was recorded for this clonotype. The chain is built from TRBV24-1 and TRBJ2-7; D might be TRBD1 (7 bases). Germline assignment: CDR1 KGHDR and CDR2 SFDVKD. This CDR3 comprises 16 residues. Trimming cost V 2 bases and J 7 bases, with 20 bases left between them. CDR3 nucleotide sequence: TGTGCCACCAGTGATTCCGACAGGGACTCCTACAATGAGCAGTACTTC. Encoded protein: CATSDSDRDSYNEQYF.

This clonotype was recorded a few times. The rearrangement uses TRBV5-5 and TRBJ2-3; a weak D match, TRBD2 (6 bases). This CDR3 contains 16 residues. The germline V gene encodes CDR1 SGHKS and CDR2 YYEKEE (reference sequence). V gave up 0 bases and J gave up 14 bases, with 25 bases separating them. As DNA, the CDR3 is TGTGCCAGCAGCTTGGGGGGAGGCGACCAGCACAGATACGCGTATTTT. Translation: CASSLGGGDQHRYAYF.

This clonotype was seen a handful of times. The CDR3 region is CSADGRRTGYTF. The CDR3 DNA reads TGCAGCGCCGACGGCAGGCGAACTGGCTACACCTTC. This chain links TRBV29-1 with TRBJ1-2; D gene ambiguous. The CDR3 runs to 12 residues. Germline values: CDR1 SQVTM, CDR2 ANQGSEA. Trimming cost V 7 bases and J 7 bases, with 16 bases left between them.

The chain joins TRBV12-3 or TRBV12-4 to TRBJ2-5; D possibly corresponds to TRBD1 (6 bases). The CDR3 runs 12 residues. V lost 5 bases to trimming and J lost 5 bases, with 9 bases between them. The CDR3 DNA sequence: TGTGCCAGCAGTAACAGGGCGGAGACCCAGTACTTC. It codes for CASSNRAETQYF.

The CDR3 DNA is TGTGCCAGCAGTATGGGACTGGTCGACAATGAGCAGTTCTTC. Translation: CASSMGLVDNEQFF. The rearrangement links TRBV6-5 to TRBJ2-1; tentatively, D is TRBD2 (6 bases). Germline V gives CDR1 MNHEY, CDR2 SVGAGI. Trimming removed 5 bases from V and 5 bases from J, with 13 bases in between. The CDR3 length is 14 residues.

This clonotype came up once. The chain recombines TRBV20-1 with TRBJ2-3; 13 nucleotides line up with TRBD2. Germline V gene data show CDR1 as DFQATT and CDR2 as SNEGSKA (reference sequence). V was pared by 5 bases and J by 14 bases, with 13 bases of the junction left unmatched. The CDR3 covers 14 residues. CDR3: CSAAGTSGDRYAYF. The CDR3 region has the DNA TGCAGTGCTGCCGGGACTAGCGGGGACAGATACGCGTATTTT.

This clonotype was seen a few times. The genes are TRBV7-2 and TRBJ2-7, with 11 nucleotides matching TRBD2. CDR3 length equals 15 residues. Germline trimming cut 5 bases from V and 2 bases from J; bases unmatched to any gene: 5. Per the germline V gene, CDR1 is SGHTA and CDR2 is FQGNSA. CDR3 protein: CASSQQTSGTYEQYF. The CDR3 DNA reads TGTGCCAGCAGCCAACAGACTAGCGGGACCTACGAGCAGTACTTC. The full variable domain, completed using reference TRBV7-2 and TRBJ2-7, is GAGVSQSPSNKVTEKGKDVELRCDPISGHTALYWYRQSLGQGLEFLIYFQGNSAPDKSGLPSDRFSAERTGGSVSTLTIQRTQQEDSAVYLCASSQQTSGTYEQYFGPGTRLTVT.

CDR3 nucleotides: TGTGCCAGCAGTTCAACTAGCGGGCCCTCGGGCAGATACGCGTATTTT. Translated: CASSSTSGPSGRYAYF. The V call is TRBV28, the J call TRBJ2-3, with 9 bases identical to TRBD2. The germline gives CDR1 MDHEN, CDR2 SYDVKM. This CDR3 is built from 16 residues. With 4 bases clipped from V and 14 bases from J, the junction kept 19 bases outside the gene matches. Complete variable domain (other parts from reference TRBV28 and TRBJ2-3): DVKVTQSSRYLVKRTGEKVFLECVQDMDHENMFWYRQDPGLGLRLIYFSYDVKMKEKGDIPEGYSVSREKKERFSLILESASTNQTSMYLCASSSTSGPSGRYAYFGPGTRLTVL.

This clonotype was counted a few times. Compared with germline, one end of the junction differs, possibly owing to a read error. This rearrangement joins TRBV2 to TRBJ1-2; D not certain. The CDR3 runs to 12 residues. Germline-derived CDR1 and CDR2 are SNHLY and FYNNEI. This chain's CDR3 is CASREDNYGYTF. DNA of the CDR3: TGTGCCAGCAGGGAAGACAACTATGGCTACACCTTC.

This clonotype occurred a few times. CDR3 bases: TGCAGTGCTAGAGCTGGGGCAGGGAATGGCTACACCTTC. Its protein product is CSARAGAGNGYTF. The chain has TRBV20-1 and TRBJ1-2; D is perhaps TRBD1 (5 bases). Germline V lookup: CDR1 DFQATT, CDR2 SNEGSKA (reference sequence). CDR3 length: 13 amino acids. V dropped 1 base and J dropped 6 bases, with 12 bases sitting between them.

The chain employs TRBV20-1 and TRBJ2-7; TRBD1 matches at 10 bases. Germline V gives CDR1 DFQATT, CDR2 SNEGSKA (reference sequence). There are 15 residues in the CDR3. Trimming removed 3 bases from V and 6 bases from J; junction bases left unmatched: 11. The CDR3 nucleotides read TGCAGTGCTAGCGGGACAGGGGAACCTCTTGGCGAGCAGTACTTC. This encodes CSASGTGEPLGEQYF.

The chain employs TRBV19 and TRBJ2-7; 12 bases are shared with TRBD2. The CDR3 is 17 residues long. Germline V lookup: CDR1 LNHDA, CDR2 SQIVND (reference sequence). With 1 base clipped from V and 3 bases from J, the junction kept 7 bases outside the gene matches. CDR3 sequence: CASSIVKTSGRGYEQYF. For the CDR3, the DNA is TGTGCCAGTAGTATAGTGAAGACTAGCGGGAGAGGCTACGAGCAGTACTTC.